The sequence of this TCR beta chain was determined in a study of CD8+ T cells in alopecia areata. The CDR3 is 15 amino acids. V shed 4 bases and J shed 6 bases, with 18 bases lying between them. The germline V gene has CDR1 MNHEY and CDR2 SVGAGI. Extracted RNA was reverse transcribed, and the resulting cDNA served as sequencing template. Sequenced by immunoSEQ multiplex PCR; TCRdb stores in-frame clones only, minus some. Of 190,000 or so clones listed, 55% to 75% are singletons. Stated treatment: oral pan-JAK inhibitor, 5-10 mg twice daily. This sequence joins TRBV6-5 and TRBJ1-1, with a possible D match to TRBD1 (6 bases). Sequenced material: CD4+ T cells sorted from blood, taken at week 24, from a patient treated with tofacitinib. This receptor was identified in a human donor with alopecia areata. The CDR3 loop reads CASSSTQGRIAEAFF. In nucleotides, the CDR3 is TGTGCCAGCAGTTCAACGCAGGGGAGAATCGCTGAAGCTTTCTTT.